The rows below give T cell receptor beta chains drawn from one sample of a study of T cells in Graves' hyperthyroidism and ophthalmopathy. One entry per CDR3 protein results from TCRdb running MiXCR on the multiplex PCR reads. The table lists about 530,000 distinct CDR3 sequences, over 15% of them singletons. Specimen: blood. These receptors all come from a woman aged 18-29 years with Graves' ophthalmopathy. The CDR3 runs from the conserved cysteine through the conserved F or W. Clone size is stated in some rows and not others, as once, few, many or a class when expanded.

j_call v_call clone_size cdr3_aa
TRBJ2-7 TRBV3-1 few CASSQDGGTVYEQYF
TRBJ2-1 TRBV4-1 many CASSPSGNEQFF
TRBJ1-5 TRBV20-1 NA CSAIGTASNQPQHF
TRBJ2-7 TRBV6-2/TRBV6-3 many CASSTTSGGSYEQYF
TRBJ2-3 TRBV6-5 few CASSYRLETSDTQYF
TRBJ2-7 TRBV6-1 NA CASNDQLAYEQYF
TRBJ2-7 TRBV2 few CASSEGGPIGEQYF
TRBJ1-1 TRBV9 NA CASSPDSGGPEAFF
TRBJ2-2 TRBV6-2/TRBV6-3 NA CASTPGQAFLEGMFF
TRBJ1-4 TRBV27 NA CASSLGIEEKLFF
TRBJ2-7 TRBV27 few CASSLGINYEQYF
TRBJ2-1 TRBV24-1 NA CATSDESSYNEQFF
TRBJ2-7 TRBV7-8 many CASSLESVSYEQYF
TRBJ1-1 TRBV7-8 many CASSLESGQVHTGTEAFF
TRBJ2-7 TRBV27 many CASIGSSGTSSYEQYF
TRBJ1-1 TRBV11-2 many CASSPDGSEAFF
TRBJ1-1 TRBV6-2/TRBV6-3 few CASGRGGTEAFF